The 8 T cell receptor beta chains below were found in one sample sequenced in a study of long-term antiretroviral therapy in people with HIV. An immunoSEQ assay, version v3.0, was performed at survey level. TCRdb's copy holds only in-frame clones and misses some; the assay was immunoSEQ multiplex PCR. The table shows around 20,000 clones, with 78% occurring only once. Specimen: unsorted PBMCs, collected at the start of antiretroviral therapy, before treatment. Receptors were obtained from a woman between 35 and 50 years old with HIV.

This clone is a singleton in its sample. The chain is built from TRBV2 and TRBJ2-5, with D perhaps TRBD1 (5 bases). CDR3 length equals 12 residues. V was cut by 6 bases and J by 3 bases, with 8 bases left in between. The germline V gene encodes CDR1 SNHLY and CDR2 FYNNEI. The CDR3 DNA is TGTGCCAGCAGGACAGATAAAGAGACCCAGTACTTC. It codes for CASRTDKETQYF.

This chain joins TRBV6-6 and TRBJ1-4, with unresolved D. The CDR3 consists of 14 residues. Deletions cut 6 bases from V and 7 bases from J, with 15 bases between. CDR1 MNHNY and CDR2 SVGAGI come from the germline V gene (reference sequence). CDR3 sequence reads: CASRPLGRGEKLFF. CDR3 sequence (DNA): TGTGCCAGCAGACCCCTTGGACGGGGTGAAAAACTGTTTTTT.

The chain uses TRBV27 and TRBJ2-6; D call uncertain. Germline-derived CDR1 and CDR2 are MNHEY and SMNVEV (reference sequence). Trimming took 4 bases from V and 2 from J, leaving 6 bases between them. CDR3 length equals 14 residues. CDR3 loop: CASSSYAGANVLTF. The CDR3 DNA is TGTGCCAGCAGTTCGTACGCTGGGGCCAACGTCCTGACTTTC.

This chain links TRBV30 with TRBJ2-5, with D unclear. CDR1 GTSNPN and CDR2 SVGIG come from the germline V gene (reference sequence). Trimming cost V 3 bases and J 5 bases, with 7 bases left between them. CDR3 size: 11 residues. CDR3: CAWSLGETQYF. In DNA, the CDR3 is TGTGCCTGGAGCCTCGGGGAGACCCAGTACTTC.

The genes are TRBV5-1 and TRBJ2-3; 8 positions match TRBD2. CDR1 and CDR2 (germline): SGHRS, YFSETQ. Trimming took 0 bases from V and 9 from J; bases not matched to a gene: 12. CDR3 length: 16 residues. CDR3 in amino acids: CASSLDTGGNLGTQYF. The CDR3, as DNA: TGCGCCAGCAGCTTGGACACGGGGGGGAACTTAGGGACGCAGTATTTT.

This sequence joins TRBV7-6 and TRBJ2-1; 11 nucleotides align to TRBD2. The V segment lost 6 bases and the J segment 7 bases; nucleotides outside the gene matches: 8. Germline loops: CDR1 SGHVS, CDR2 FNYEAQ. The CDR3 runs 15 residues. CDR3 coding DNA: TGTGCCAGCAGTAAACTAGCGGGAGCTCGGAATGAGCAGTTCTTC. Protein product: CASSKLAGARNEQFF. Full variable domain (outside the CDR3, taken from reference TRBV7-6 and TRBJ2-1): GAGVSQSPRYKVTKRGQDVALRCDPISGHVSLYWYRQALGQGPEFLTYFNYEAQQDKSGLPNDRFSAERPEGSISTLTIQRTEQRDSAMYRCASSKLAGARNEQFFGPGTRLTVL.

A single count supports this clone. CDR3 sequence (DNA): TGTGCCAGCAGTCCCGTGGTGAACACCGGGGAGCTGTTTTTT. Amino acid sequence: CASSPVVNTGELFF. The genes are TRBV7-7 and TRBJ2-2, with no clear D. From germline, CDR1 is SSHAT and CDR2 FNYEAQ (reference sequence). CDR3 length: 14 amino acids. The V gene lost 6 bases and the J gene lost 1 base, with 9 bases spanning the gap.

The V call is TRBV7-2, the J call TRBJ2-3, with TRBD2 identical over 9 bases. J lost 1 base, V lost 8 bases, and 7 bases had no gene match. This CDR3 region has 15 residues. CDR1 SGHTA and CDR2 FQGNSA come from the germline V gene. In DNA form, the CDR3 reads TGTGCCAGCGGGCGGGGGGGAAAACGCACAGATACGCAGTATTTT. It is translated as CASGRGGKRTDTQYF.